This T cell receptor beta chain was recorded in a study of T cell responses to AZD1222 COVID-19 vaccine. Study findings and constraints: Spike-specific TCR breadth rose after two AZD1222 doses, and depth rose as well. Dominant CD4 TCR responses targeted spike regions 160-218 and 743-854.

Worth noting for this clone: No antigen is known for it.

Sequencing was performed with immunoSEQ multiplex PCR; in TCRdb, only in-frame clones are kept and a portion is missing. This table has approximately 100,000 clones, approximately 87% appearing once. Per the germline V gene, CDR1 is MGHDK and CDR2 is SYGVNS. This CDR3 has 13 amino acids. The germline V and J ends were trimmed by 2 bases and 2 bases, with 6 bases remaining between them. The sequence was obtained from an adult who received the AZD1222 COVID-19 vaccine. The sequenced sample was peripheral blood, obtained 28 days after the second AZD1222 dose. The chain joins TRBV25-1 to TRBJ1-1, with D possibly being TRBD1 (6 bases). CDR3 nucleotides: TGTGCCAGCAGTGAAGGGGGCAACACTGAAGCTTTCTTT. Protein: CASSEGGNTEAFF.